The 14 T cell receptor beta chains in this list originate from one sample, sequenced in a study of CD8 T cells in ankylosing spondylitis. TCRdb redid the calling of the 5' RACE reads with MiXCR, one entry per CDR3 protein. Of 300,000 to 350,000 distinct CDR3 sequences listed, 20% to 25% are singletons. Specimen: blood, either unsorted or a sorted T cell fraction (not recorded which). The receptors here all came from a female donor with ankylosing spondylitis or in good health (not recorded which).

This clonotype has a handful of counts. The chain combines TRBV7-9 with TRBJ1-1; D might be TRBD1 (6 bases). From germline, CDR1 is SEHNR and CDR2 FQNEAQ (reference sequence). The V end was cut by 4 bases, the J end by 5 bases, with 11 bases between. The CDR3 contains 13 residues. The CDR3 region is CASSWGQPTEAFF. The CDR3 DNA reads as TGTGCCAGCAGCTGGGGACAACCTACTGAAGCTTTCTTT. Filled out from reference TRBV7-9 and TRBJ1-1, the complete variable domain reads DTGVSQNPRHKITKRGQNVTFRCDPISEHNRLYWYRQTLGQGPEFLTYFQNEAQLEKSRLLSDRFSAERPKGSFSTLEIQRTEQGDSAMYLCASSWGQPTEAFFGQGTRLTVV.

This clonotype was picked up one time. The genes are TRBV29-1 and TRBJ2-2; no definite D call. CDR1 is SQVTM, CDR2 ANQGSEA, per germline. CDR3 length: 11 residues. Trimming pared 7 bases from V and 5 bases from J, leaving 8 bases between. CDR3 amino acids: CSAGVTGELFF. CDR3 bases: TGCAGCGCCGGAGTTACCGGGGAGCTGTTTTTT.

There are a few counts of this clonotype. The chain links TRBV7-2 to TRBJ1-6; 8 nucleotides agree with TRBD1. The V gene's germline CDR1 is SGHTA and CDR2 FQGNSA. The CDR3 extends over 14 amino acids. The J segment lost 7 bases and the V segment lost 3 bases, leaving 2 bases of the junction unmatched. In DNA form, the CDR3 reads TGTGCCAGCAGCTTTAACAGGGGGAATTCACCCCTCCACTTT. It yields the protein CASSFNRGNSPLHF.

This rearrangement joins TRBV7-9 to TRBJ2-3, with D perhaps TRBD1 (5 bases). The CDR3 has 17 amino acids. V lost 0 bases to trimming and J lost 0 bases, with 13 bases between them. From germline, CDR1 is SEHNR and CDR2 FQNEAQ (reference sequence). CDR3 region: CASSLATAGLSTDTQYF. For the CDR3, the DNA is TGTGCCAGCAGCTTAGCGACGGCAGGGCTTAGCACAGATACGCAGTATTTT.

The V gene is TRBV12-3 or TRBV12-4, the J gene TRBJ2-1; D perhaps matches TRBD2 (6 bases). Trimming cost V 5 bases and J 3 bases, with 23 bases left between them. This CDR3 is 18 amino acids long. In DNA, the CDR3 is TGTGCCAGCAGTCACCGAGGTAGCGGAATCCCCCTCTACAATGAGCAGTTCTTC. As protein: CASSHRGSGIPLYNEQFF.

This rearrangement joins TRBV12-2 to TRBJ2-3. TRBV12-2 counts as a pseudogene. The CDR3 contains 15 residues. The CDR3 sequence: CASRHRPSGTDTQYF. CDR3 nucleotide sequence: TGTGCAAGTCGCCACCGGCCGAGTGGCACAGATACGCAGTATTTT.

This chain links TRBV6-1 with TRBJ1-1; D perhaps matches TRBD1 (5 bases). V lost 2 bases and J 3 bases, leaving 10 bases between the germline ends. The germline gives CDR1 MNHNS, CDR2 SASEGT. There are 14 residues in the CDR3. CDR3 sequence (DNA): TGTGCCAGCAGTGAATATCGAGGGGACACTGAAGCTTTCTTT. This encodes CASSEYRGDTEAFF.

The chain recombines TRBV12-3 or TRBV12-4 with TRBJ2-3; 11 nucleotides match TRBD2. V dropped 0 bases and J dropped 5; count of bases not matched to a gene: 7. The CDR3 totals 17 residues. The CDR3, as DNA: TGTGCCAGCAGTTTAGCGGGGCTAGCGGGAGGTTTAGATACGCAGTATTTT. Residues: CASSLAGLAGGLDTQYF.

The sample holds a few counts of this clonotype. The CDR3 here is CASSAYSGLPYEQYF. DNA for the CDR3: TGTGCCAGCAGTGCTTATAGCGGGTTACCCTACGAGCAGTACTTC. The chain is built from TRBV25-1 and TRBJ2-7; 7 positions agree with TRBD2. V was clipped by 4 bases and J by 2 bases; unmatched bases: 8. CDR1 is MGHDK, CDR2 SYGVNS, per germline. The CDR3 runs to 15 residues.

This clonotype was seen a few times. This sequence joins TRBV12-3 or TRBV12-4 and TRBJ1-2; D is unresolved. V shed 6 bases and J shed 2 bases, with 7 bases lying between them. This CDR3 contains 12 residues. The chain's CDR3 is CASSENNYGYTF. The DNA for the CDR3 is TGTGCCAGCAGCGAGAACAACTATGGCTACACCTTC.

This chain links TRBV27 with TRBJ2-1, with a tentative D call TRBD2 (6 bases). CDR3 length: 16 residues. V was shortened by 2 bases and J by 1 base, with 12 bases between the two germline ends. CDR1 is MNHEY and CDR2 is SMNVEV in the germline V gene (reference sequence). This CDR3 reads CASSLRRTKSYNEQFF. Here the CDR3 DNA reads TGTGCCAGCAGTTTACGGCGGACTAAATCCTACAATGAGCAGTTCTTC.

This clonotype has only a few counts. This chain connects TRBV7-9 to TRBJ2-1; 11 bases agree with TRBD2. There are 16 residues in the CDR3. Germline assignment: CDR1 SEHNR and CDR2 FQNEAQ (reference sequence). Germline trimming cut 3 bases from V and 7 bases from J; bases unmatched to any gene: 8. CDR3 loop: CASSFNLAGGLNEQFF. The CDR3, as DNA: TGTGCCAGCAGCTTCAACCTAGCGGGAGGTTTGAATGAGCAGTTCTTC.

V usage is TRBV12-3 or TRBV12-4 and J usage is TRBJ2-1; D not certain. The length of the CDR3 is 14 residues. V shed 2 bases and J shed 3 bases, with 8 bases lying between them. The CDR3 bases are TGTGCCAGCAGTTTAAGGACCTTCTACAATGAGCAGTTCTTC. It yields the protein CASSLRTFYNEQFF.

CDR3 in amino acids: CASSQDTSGGSYNEQFF. CDR3 DNA: TGCGCCAGCAGCCAAGATACTAGCGGAGGGTCGTACAATGAGCAGTTCTTC. The rearrangement links TRBV4-3 to TRBJ2-1; TRBD2 agrees at 8 bases. This CDR3 is built from 17 residues. Looked up from germline, CDR1 is LGHNA and CDR2 is YSLEER. V lost 0 bases to trimming and J lost 4 bases; unmatched junction nucleotides: 8.